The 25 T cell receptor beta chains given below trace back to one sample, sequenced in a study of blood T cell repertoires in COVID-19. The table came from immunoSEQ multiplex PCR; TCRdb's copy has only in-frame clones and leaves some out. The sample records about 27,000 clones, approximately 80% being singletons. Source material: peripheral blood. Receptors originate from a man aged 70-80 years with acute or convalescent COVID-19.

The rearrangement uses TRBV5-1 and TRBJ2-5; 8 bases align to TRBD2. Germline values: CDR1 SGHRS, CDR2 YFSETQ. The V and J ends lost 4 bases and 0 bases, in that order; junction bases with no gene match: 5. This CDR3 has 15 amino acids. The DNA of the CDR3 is TGCGCCAGCAGCGTCGGGAGGGGGTACCAAGAGACCCAGTACTTC. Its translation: CASSVGRGYQETQYF.

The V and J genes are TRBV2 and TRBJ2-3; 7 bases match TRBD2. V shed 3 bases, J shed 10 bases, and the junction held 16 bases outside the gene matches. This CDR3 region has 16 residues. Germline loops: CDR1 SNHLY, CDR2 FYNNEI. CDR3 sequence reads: CASSDEVDLSRGAQYF. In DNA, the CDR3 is TGTGCCAGCAGTGATGAGGTGGACCTCAGCCGGGGGGCGCAGTATTTT.

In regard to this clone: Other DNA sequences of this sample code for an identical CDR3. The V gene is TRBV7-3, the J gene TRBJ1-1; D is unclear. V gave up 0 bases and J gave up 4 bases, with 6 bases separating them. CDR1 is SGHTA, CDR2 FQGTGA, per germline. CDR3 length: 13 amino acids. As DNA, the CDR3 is TGTGCCAGCAGCTTAACGTCCCGCACTGAAGCTTTCTTT. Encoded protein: CASSLTSRTEAFF.

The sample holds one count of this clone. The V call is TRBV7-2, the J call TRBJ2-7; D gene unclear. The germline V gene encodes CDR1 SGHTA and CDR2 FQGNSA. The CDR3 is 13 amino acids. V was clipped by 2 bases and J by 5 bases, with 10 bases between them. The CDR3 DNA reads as TGTGCCAGCAGCTTATCGGCTAGAGACGAGCAGTACTTC. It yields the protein CASSLSARDEQYF.

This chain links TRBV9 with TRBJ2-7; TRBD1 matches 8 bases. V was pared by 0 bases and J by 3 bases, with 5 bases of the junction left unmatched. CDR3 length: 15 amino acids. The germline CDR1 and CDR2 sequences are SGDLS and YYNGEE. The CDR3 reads CASSVVAGGNYEQYF. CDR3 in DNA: TGTGCCAGCAGCGTAGTGGCAGGGGGCAACTACGAGCAGTACTTC.

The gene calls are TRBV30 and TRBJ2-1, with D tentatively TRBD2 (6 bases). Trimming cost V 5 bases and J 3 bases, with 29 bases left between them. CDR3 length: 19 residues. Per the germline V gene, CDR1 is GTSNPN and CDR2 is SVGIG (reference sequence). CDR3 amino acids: CAWGALLGGKQVNYNEQFF. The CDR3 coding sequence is TGTGCCTGGGGGGCGCTACTAGGCGGGAAACAAGTGAACTACAATGAGCAGTTCTTC.

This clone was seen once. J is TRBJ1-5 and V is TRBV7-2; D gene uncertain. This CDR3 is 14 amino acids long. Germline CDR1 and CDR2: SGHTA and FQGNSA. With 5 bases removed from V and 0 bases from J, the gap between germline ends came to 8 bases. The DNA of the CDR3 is TGTGCCAGCAGCCGGGGTTATAGCAATCAGCCCCAGCATTTT. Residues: CASSRGYSNQPQHF.

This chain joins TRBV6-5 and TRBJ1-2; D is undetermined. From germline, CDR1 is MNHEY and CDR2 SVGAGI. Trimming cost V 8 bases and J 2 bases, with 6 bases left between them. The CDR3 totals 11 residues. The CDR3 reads CASVSNYGYTF. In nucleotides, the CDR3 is TGTGCCAGCGTCTCCAACTATGGCTACACCTTC.

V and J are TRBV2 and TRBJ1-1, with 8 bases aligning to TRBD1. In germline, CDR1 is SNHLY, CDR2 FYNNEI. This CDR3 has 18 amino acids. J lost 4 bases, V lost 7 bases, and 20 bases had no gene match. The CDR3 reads CASNGANAGTGSFTEAFF. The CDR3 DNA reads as TGTGCCAGCAATGGAGCGAATGCCGGGACAGGCTCCTTCACTGAAGCTTTCTTT.

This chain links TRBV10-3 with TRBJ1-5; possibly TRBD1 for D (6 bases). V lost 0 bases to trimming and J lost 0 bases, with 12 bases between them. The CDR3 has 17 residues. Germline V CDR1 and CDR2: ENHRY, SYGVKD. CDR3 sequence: CAISESQGLYSNQPQHF. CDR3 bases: TGTGCCATCAGTGAGTCCCAGGGGCTTTATAGCAATCAGCCCCAGCATTTT.

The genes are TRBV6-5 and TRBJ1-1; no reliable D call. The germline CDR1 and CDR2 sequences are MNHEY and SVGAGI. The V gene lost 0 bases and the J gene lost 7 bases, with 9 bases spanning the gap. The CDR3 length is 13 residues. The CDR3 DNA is TGTGCCAGCAGTTACTCGCTCCGGGATGAAGCTTTCTTT. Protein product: CASSYSLRDEAFF.

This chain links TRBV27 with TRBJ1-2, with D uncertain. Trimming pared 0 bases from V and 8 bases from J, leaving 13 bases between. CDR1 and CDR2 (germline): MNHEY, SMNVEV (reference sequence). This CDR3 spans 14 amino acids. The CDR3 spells CASSLSATAGGYTF. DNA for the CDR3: TGTGCCAGCAGTTTATCAGCCACGGCGGGGGGCTACACCTTC.

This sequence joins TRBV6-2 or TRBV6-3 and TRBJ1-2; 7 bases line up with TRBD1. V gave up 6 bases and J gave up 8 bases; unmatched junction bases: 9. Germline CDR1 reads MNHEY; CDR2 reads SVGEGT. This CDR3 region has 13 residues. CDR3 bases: TGTGCCAGCAGCTTTTCGGGGACAGTAGGCTACACCTTC. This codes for CASSFSGTVGYTF.

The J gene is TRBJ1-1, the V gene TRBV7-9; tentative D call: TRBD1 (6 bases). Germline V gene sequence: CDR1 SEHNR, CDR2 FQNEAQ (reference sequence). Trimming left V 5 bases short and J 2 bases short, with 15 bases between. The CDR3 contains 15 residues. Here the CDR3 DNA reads TGTGCCAGCAGCCCCCTGGGGGGGGCCAACACTGAAGCTTTCTTT. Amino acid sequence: CASSPLGGANTEAFF.

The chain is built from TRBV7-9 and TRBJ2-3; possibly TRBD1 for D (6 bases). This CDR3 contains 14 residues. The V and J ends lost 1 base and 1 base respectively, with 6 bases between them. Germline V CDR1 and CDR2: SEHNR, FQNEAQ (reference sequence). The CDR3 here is CASSLDRGTDTQYF. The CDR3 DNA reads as TGTGCCAGCAGCTTAGACAGGGGCACAGATACGCAGTATTTT.

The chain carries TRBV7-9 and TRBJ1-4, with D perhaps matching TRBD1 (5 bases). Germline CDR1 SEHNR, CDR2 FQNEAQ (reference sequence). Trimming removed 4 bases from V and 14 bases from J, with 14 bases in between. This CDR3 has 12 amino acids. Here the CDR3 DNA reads TGTGCCAGCAGCTCACTCCAGGGTAAGCTGTTTTTT. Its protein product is CASSSLQGKLFF.

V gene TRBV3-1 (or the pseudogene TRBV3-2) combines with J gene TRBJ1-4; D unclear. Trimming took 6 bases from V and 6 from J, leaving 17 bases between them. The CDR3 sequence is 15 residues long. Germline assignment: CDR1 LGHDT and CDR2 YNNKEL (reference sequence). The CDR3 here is CASRGSGIRYEKLFF. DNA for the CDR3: TGTGCCAGCAGGGGGTCCGGGATACGATATGAAAAACTGTTTTTT.

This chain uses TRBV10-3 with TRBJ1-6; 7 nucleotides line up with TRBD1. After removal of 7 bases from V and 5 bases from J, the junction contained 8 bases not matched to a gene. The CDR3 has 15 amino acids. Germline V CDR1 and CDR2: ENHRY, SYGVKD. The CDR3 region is CAITEGTVDNSPLHF. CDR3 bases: TGTGCCATCACCGAGGGGACAGTAGATAATTCACCCCTCCACTTT.

This chain's CDR3 is CASSVGTAKGNEQFF. The CDR3 DNA sequence: TGTGCCAGCAGCGTAGGCACAGCTAAAGGCAATGAGCAGTTCTTC. The J gene is TRBJ2-1, the V gene TRBV7-2; D is undetermined. The CDR3 has 15 residues. Germline V gene lookup returns CDR1 SGHTA and CDR2 FQGNSA. Trimming removed 5 bases at V and 6 bases at J, with 17 bases between.

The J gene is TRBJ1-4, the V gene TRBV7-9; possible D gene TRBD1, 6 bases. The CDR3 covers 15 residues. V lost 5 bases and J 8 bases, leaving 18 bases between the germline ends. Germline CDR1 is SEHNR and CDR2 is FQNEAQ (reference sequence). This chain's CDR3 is CASSPTNRESEKLFF. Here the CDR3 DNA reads TGTGCCAGCAGCCCCACTAACAGGGAGAGCGAAAAACTGTTTTTT.

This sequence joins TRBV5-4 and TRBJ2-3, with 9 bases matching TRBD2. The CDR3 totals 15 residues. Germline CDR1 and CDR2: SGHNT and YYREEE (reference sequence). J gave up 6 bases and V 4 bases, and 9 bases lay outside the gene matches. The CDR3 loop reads CASSPHSGSGDTQYF. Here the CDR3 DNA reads TGTGCCAGCAGCCCTCATAGCGGGAGTGGGGATACGCAGTATTTT.

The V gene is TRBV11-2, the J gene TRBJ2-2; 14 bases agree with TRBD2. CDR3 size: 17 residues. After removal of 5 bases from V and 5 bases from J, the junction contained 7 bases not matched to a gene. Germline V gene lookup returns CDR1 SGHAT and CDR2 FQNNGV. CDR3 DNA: TGTGCCAGCAGCGTGACTAGCGGGAGGGCCGGAACCGGGGAGCTGTTTTTT. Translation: CASSVTSGRAGTGELFF.

CDR3 sequence (DNA): TGTGCCAGCAACGCCGGGACAATGGGTGAAAAACTGTTTTTT. This translates into CASNAGTMGEKLFF. The V and J genes are TRBV9 and TRBJ1-4, with a tentative D call TRBD1 (6 bases). There are 14 residues in the CDR3. The germline V and J ends were trimmed by 6 bases and 7 bases, with 16 bases remaining between them. Germline V gives CDR1 SGDLS, CDR2 YYNGEE.

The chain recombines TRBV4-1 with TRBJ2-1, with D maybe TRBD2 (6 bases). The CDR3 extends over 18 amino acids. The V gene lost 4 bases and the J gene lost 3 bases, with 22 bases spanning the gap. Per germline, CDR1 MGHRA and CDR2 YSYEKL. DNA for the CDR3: TGCGCCAGCAGCCGAGCTTTCCGGGACTTAGCTGGCTACAATGAGCAGTTCTTC. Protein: CASSRAFRDLAGYNEQFF.

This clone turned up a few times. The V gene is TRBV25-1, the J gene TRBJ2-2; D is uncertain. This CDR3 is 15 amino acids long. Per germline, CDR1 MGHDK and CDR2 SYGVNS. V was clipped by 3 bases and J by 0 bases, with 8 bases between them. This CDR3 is CASSDSTTNTGELFF. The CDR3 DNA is TGTGCCAGCAGTGACTCTACCACGAACACCGGGGAGCTGTTTTTT. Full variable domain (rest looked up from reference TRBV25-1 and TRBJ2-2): EADIYQTPRYLVIGTGKKITLECSQTMGHDKMYWYQQDPGMELHLIHYSYGVNSTEKGDLSSESTVSRIRTEHFPLTLESARPSHTSQYLCASSDSTTNTGELFFGEGSRLTVL.